This T cell receptor beta chain was documented in a study of blood T cell repertoires in COVID-19. Overall study context: Acute and convalescent COVID-19 specimens originated in the United States, Italy and Spain.

The CDR3 contains 17 residues. Germline CDR1 is SGHVS and CDR2 is FQNEAQ. V gave up 2 bases and J gave up 1 base; unmatched junction bases: 10. In the authors' methods: Quantification of nucleated cells was approximated via reference gene primer amplification. Assay: immunoSEQ multiplex PCR; the TCRdb copy retains only in-frame clones and omits some. The V and J calls and clone size are taken from that table; D and trimming were inferred from the DNA. The table lists about 140,000 clones, about 86% of them singletons. Specimen: peripheral blood. The V and J genes are TRBV7-8 and TRBJ2-7; 8 nucleotides match TRBD1. The origin of this receptor is a woman in her sixties or seventies with acute or convalescent COVID-19. CDR3 residues: CASSLWARDRQSYEQYF. In DNA form, the CDR3 reads TGTGCCAGCAGCTTATGGGCCCGGGACAGGCAGTCCTACGAGCAGTACTTC.